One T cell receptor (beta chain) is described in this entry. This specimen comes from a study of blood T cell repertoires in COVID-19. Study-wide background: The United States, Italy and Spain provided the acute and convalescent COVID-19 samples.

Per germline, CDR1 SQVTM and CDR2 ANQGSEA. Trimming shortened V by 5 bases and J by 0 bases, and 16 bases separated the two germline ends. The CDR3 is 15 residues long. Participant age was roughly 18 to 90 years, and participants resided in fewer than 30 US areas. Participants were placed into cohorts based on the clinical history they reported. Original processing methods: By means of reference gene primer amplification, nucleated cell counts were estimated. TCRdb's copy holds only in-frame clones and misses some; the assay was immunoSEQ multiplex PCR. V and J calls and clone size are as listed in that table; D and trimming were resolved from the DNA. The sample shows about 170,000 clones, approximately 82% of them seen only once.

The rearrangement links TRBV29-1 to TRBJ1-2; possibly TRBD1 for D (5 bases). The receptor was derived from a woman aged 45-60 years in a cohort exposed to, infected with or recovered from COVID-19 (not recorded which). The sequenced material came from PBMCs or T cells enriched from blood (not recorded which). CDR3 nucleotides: TGCAGCGTTCAATTAGACAGCGCCGCTAACTATGGCTACACCTTC. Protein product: CSVQLDSAANYGYTF.